This T cell receptor (beta chain) originates from a study of cytomegalovirus exposure and HLA in healthy donors. On the study more broadly: Caucasian-associated ancestry cluster membership applied to about four fifths of over 350 genotyped donors. Study conclusions and caveats: Sequencing likely caused a cluster of highly shared sequence variants. The authors listed approximately 150 TCR beta chains as cytomegalovirus-associated. Later work showed greater clonal expansion in HLA-associated TCR beta chains than in equally common others.

Researchers ran the PCR with 60 Vbeta and 13 Jbeta primers. The method was immunoSEQ multiplex PCR; TCRdb's version includes in-frame clones alone and lacks a portion of them. The sample has about 150,000 clones; just under 65% are singletons. The germline gives CDR1 MNHEY, CDR2 SVGAGI. The CDR3 contains 15 residues. V lost 0 bases, J lost 5 bases, and 13 bases lay in between. As to this clone: Its cognate antigen is unknown.

The specimen was PBMCs. This chain links TRBV6-5 with TRBJ1-1; the D is unclear. This clonotype was obtained from a woman aged 55-75 years in good health and CMV-seropositive. The CDR3 coding sequence is TGTGCCAGCAGTTACTCGATCGGGCCGGGGACTGAAGCTTTCTTT. It specifies CASSYSIGPGTEAFF.